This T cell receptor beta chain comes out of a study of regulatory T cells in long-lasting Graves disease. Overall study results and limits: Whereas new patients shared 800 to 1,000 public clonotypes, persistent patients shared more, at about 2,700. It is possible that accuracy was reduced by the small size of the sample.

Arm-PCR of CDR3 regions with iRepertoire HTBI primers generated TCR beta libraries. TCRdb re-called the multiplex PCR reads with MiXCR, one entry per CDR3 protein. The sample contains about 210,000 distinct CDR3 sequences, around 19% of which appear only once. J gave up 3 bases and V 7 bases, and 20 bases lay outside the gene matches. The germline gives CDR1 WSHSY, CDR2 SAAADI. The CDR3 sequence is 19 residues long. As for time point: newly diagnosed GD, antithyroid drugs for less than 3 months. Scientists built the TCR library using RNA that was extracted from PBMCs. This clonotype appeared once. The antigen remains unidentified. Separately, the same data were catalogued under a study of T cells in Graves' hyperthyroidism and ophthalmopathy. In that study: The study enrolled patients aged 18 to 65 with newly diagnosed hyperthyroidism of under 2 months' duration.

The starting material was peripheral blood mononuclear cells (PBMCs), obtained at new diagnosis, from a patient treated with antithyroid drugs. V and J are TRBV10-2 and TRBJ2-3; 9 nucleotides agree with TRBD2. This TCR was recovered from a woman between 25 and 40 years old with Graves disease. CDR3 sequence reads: CASTGEALAGRGGTDTQYF. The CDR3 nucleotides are TGCGCCAGCACCGGGGAAGCGCTAGCGGGGCGGGGCGGGACAGATACGCAGTATTTT.